The 7 T cell receptor beta chains listed next were all sequenced from one sample in a study of blood T cells in healthy people across ages. Together with a sample-barcoded 5' primer, a J-beta primer mix was included in a second PCR lasting about 6 to 12 cycles. TCRdb analysed the 5' RACE reads with MiXCR anew, one entry per CDR3 protein. This sample has 1.4 million or so distinct CDR3 sequences, with 42% found just once. Source material: blood. Receptor source: a woman aged 18-29 years in good health.

This clonotype was seen many times. The chain employs TRBV12-3 or TRBV12-4 and TRBJ2-3, with D unclear. CDR3 size: 15 residues. With 4 bases removed from V and 0 bases from J, the gap between germline ends came to 11 bases. CDR3 loop: CASSSRPASTDTQYF. The DNA for the CDR3 is TGTGCCAGCAGTTCCCGTCCCGCTAGCACAGATACGCAGTATTTT.

The chain recombines TRBV29-1 with TRBJ1-5; the match to TRBD1 covers 7 bases. The germline V gene encodes CDR1 SQVTM and CDR2 ANQGSEA. V gave up 6 bases and J gave up 1 base; unmatched junction bases: 12. This CDR3 contains 16 residues. CDR3 sequence: CSVWTGENHSNQPQHF. The CDR3 bases are TGCAGCGTCTGGACAGGAGAAAACCACAGCAATCAGCCCCAGCATTTT.

A few counts support this clonotype. This chain connects TRBV4-3 to TRBJ2-5; D call uncertain. The V end was cut by 2 bases, the J end by 4 bases, with 17 bases between. The CDR3 has 16 residues. Germline V gene sequence: CDR1 LGHNA, CDR2 YSLEER. For the CDR3, the DNA is TGCGCCAGCAGCCAAAAGTTCGTTGGGTCGGGAGAGACCCAGTACTTC. This translates into CASSQKFVGSGETQYF.

The rearrangement joins TRBV5-1 to TRBJ2-1; 10 positions match TRBD2. J lost 4 bases, V lost 2 bases, and 6 bases had no gene match. The length of the CDR3 is 16 residues. Germline-derived CDR1 and CDR2 are SGHRS and YFSETQ. The CDR3, as DNA: TGCGCCAGCAGCTTACTTAGCGGGAGGACATACAATGAGCAGTTCTTC. Translation: CASSLLSGRTYNEQFF.

This clonotype was seen only a few times. This rearrangement joins TRBV29-1 to TRBJ2-7, with 8 bases that match TRBD2. The CDR3 totals 17 residues. The V and J ends lost 6 bases and 0 bases, in that order; junction bases with no gene match: 16. CDR1 and CDR2 from the germline V gene are SQVTM and ANQGSEA. In nucleotides, the CDR3 is TGCAGCGTCCAACCCTTTTCTAGCGGGTTTAGCTCCTACGAGCAGTACTTC. Its translation: CSVQPFSSGFSSYEQYF.

This clonotype came up once. The chain recombines TRBV10-3 with TRBJ2-7; 8 nucleotides agree with TRBD2. This CDR3 region has 15 residues. V gave up 4 bases and J gave up 4 bases; unmatched junction bases: 9. Germline V CDR1 and CDR2: ENHRY, SYGVKD. The CDR3 region has the DNA TGTGCCATCAGTGGCCCTAGCGGGCCGAGTTACGAGCAGTACTTC. Protein sequence: CAISGPSGPSYEQYF.

There are a few counts of this clonotype. J is TRBJ2-1 and V is TRBV7-3; 7 nucleotides agree with TRBD1. Germline CDR1 reads SGHTA; CDR2 reads FQGTGA. This CDR3 spans 14 amino acids. V was pared by 9 bases and J by 6 bases, with 11 bases of the junction left unmatched. CDR3 DNA: TGTGCCAGTTCTCCCCGGGACAGACTCAATGAGCAGTTCTTC. Protein: CASSPRDRLNEQFF. Looking up the rest from reference TRBV7-3 and TRBJ2-1 gives the full variable domain: GAGVSQTPSNKVTEKGKYVELRCDPISGHTALYWYRQSLGQGPEFLIYFQGTGAADDSGLPNDRFFAVRPEGSVSTLKIQRTERGDSAVYLCASSPRDRLNEQFFGPGTRLTVL.